This T cell receptor (beta chain) derives from a study of blood T cell repertoires in COVID-19. Measured with immunoSEQ multiplex PCR; TCRdb has only the in-frame clones, and not every one. The data hold 200,000 to 300,000 clones, with roughly 87% observed a single time. Between the trimmed V and J ends, which lost 8 bases and 0 bases, there was a span of 8 bases. Germline V lookup: CDR1 MNHEY, CDR2 SVGAGI. This CDR3 is 13 amino acids long. The clonotype originates from a woman in her 30s with acute COVID-19. The V gene is TRBV6-5, the J gene TRBJ1-5, with no clear D. Sequencing used PBMCs or T cells enriched from blood (not recorded which). The chain's CDR3 is CASEINSNQPQHF. CDR3 DNA: TGTGCCAGCGAGATTAATAGCAATCAGCCCCAGCATTTT.